These 10 T cell receptor beta chains were sequenced from one sample in a study of type 1 regulatory T cells. TCRdb ran MiXCR on the reads and lists one entry per CDR3 protein. The sample yields 80,000 to 100,000 distinct CDR3 sequences, 25% to 40% seen once. The sample was CD4+ T cells, either the whole sample or a sorted fraction (not recorded which). The origin of the receptors is a human donor in good health.

V usage is TRBV6-6 and J usage is TRBJ2-3; 8 nucleotides align to TRBD2. Trimming at V came to 3 bases and at J to 4 bases, leaving 9 bases not matched to a gene. The germline CDR1 and CDR2 sequences are MNHNY and SVGAGI (reference sequence). The CDR3 spans 16 residues. This CDR3 reads CASSYRGRLAPDTQYF. Here the CDR3 DNA reads TGTGCCAGCAGTTATCGGGGGAGACTAGCGCCAGATACGCAGTATTTT.

This rearrangement joins TRBV20-1 to TRBJ2-5, with 7 bases fitting TRBD2. Germline loops: CDR1 DFQATT, CDR2 SNEGSKA (reference sequence). The CDR3 is 13 amino acids. V lost 5 bases to trimming and J lost 0 bases; unmatched junction nucleotides: 3. CDR3 amino acids: CSAYLADQETQYF. CDR3 in DNA: TGCAGTGCTTATCTAGCGGACCAAGAGACCCAGTACTTC.

The chain is built from TRBV5-6 and TRBJ2-5; D is uncertain. CDR3 size: 18 residues. V was trimmed by 0 bases and J by 3 bases, leaving 21 bases between them. Per the germline V gene, CDR1 is SGHDT and CDR2 is YYEEEE. The CDR3: CASSLEAWATPEKETQYF. CDR3 nucleotides: TGTGCCAGCAGCTTGGAGGCCTGGGCGACTCCTGAAAAAGAGACCCAGTACTTC.

This chain links TRBV7-2 with TRBJ2-5; D remains ambiguous. The CDR3 has 14 amino acids. Germline V gene data show CDR1 as SGHTA and CDR2 as FQGNSA. Trimming removed 5 bases from V and 6 bases from J, with 16 bases in between. Written as DNA, the CDR3 is TGTGCCAGCAGCCCGGCCGGAAGGCCCCAGACCCAGTACTTC. Protein: CASSPAGRPQTQYF.

This clonotype showed up just a few times. This sequence joins TRBV6-2 or TRBV6-3 and TRBJ2-7, with D hard to call. CDR1 is MNHEY, CDR2 SVGEGT, per germline. Trimming removed 2 bases at V and 3 bases at J, with 5 bases between. This CDR3 region has 12 residues. CDR3 in amino acids: CASSYVFYEQYF. The CDR3, as DNA: TGTGCCAGCAGTTACGTTTTCTACGAGCAGTACTTC.

In this sample, this clonotype turned up many times. The CDR3 nucleotides are TGTGCCAGCAGCTTACATCAGGGGAACACTGAAGCTTTCTTT. Translation: CASSLHQGNTEAFF. V and J are TRBV7-9 and TRBJ1-1, with D perhaps TRBD1 (5 bases). This CDR3 comprises 14 residues. CDR1 and CDR2 from the germline V gene are SEHNR and FQNEAQ (reference sequence). Between the trimmed V and J ends, which lost 2 bases and 1 base, there was a span of 8 bases.

This chain connects TRBV6-2 or TRBV6-3 to TRBJ2-1; 14 positions match TRBD2. J lost 3 bases, V lost 6 bases, and 4 bases had no gene match. This CDR3 contains 16 residues. The V gene's germline CDR1 is MNHEY and CDR2 SVGEGT. Here the CDR3 DNA reads TGTGCCAGCAGGACTAGCGGGAGGGGAGACTACAATGAGCAGTTCTTC. It codes for CASRTSGRGDYNEQFF.

The chain links TRBV4-3 to TRBJ2-3; 7 nucleotides agree with TRBD2. The V segment lost 0 bases and the J segment 3 bases; nucleotides outside the gene matches: 3. This CDR3 contains 15 residues. From germline, CDR1 is LGHNA and CDR2 YSLEER. CDR3 loop: CASSQEGRETDTQYF. CDR3 coding DNA: TGCGCCAGCAGCCAAGAAGGGCGGGAGACAGATACGCAGTATTTT.

In this sample, this clonotype turned up a few times. V is TRBV18 and J is TRBJ1-2; a weak D match, TRBD1 (6 bases). This CDR3 contains 16 residues. Looked up from germline, CDR1 is KGHSH and CDR2 is LQKENI. The V end lost 3 bases, the J end lost 7 bases, and 21 bases lay between the germline ends. The CDR3 is CASSPSTGQRESGYTF. As DNA, the CDR3 is TGTGCCAGCTCACCGTCCACAGGGCAACGGGAGAGTGGCTACACCTTC.

V usage is TRBV11-2 and J usage is TRBJ2-1; 9 nucleotides match TRBD2. In germline, CDR1 is SGHAT, CDR2 FQNNGV. The CDR3 is made up of 16 amino acids. Trimming at V came to 0 bases and at J to 9 bases, leaving 9 bases not matched to a gene. The CDR3 sequence is CASSLDLLAGRGEQFF. The CDR3 DNA follows: TGTGCCAGCAGCTTAGATCTCCTAGCGGGAAGGGGTGAGCAGTTCTTC.